The source of this T cell receptor (beta chain) is a study of blood T cell repertoires in COVID-19. Across the study: Acute and convalescent COVID-19 samples came from the United States, Italy and Spain. Sources were T cells, B-cell-depleted T cells, or PBMCs; the material itself was cDNA or gDNA.

In the original analysis: Amplification from reference gene primers served as the basis for estimated nucleated cell counts. The data were produced by immunoSEQ multiplex PCR, yet TCRdb's version contains in-frame clones alone and is incomplete. V, J and clone size reflect that table, while D and trimming were determined from the DNA. The sample has almost 500,000 clones; around nine tenths are singletons. Specimen: PBMCs or T cells enriched from blood (not recorded which). The TCR comes from a woman aged 60 to 75 who had recovered from COVID-19.

The DNA for the CDR3 is TGTGCCAGTAGTATGACAGGGGTGGTTGGGGCCAACGTCCTGACTTTC. Amino acids: CASSMTGVVGANVLTF. The gene calls are TRBV19 and TRBJ2-6; TRBD1 agrees at 8 bases. The CDR3 is 16 residues long. Germline loops: CDR1 LNHDA, CDR2 SQIVND (reference sequence). J was trimmed by 3 bases and V by 3 bases; bases with no gene match: 4.